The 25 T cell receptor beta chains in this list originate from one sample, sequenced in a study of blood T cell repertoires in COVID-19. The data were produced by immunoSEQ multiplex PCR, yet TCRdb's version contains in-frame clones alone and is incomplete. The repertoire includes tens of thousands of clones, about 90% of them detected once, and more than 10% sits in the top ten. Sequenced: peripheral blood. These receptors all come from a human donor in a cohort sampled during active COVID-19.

CDR3 in amino acids: CASSRSGSYEQYF. The CDR3 DNA reads as TGTGCCAGCAGCCGGTCAGGGTCCTACGAGCAGTACTTC. The V and J genes are TRBV6-5 and TRBJ2-7, with D maybe TRBD1 (5 bases). The germline CDR1 and CDR2 sequences are MNHEY and SVGAGI. The V end was cut by 6 bases, the J end by 1 base, with 10 bases between. This CDR3 contains 13 residues.

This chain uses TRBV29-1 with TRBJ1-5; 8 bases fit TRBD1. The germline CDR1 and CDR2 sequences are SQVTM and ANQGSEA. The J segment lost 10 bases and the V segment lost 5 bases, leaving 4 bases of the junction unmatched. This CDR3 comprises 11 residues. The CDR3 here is CSVLSGGPQHF. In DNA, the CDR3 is TGCAGCGTTCTATCAGGGGGCCCCCAGCATTTT.

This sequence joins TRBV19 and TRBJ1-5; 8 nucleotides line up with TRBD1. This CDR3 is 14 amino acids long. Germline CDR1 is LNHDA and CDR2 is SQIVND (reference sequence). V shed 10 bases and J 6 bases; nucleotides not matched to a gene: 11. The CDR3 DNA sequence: TGTGCCACCTCAACAGGGGGAAGCGGTCAGCCCCAGCATTTT. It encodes CATSTGGSGQPQHF. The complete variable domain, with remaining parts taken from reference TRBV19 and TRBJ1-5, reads DGGITQSPKYLFRKEGQNVTLSCEQNLNHDAMYWYRQDPGQGLRLIYYSQIVNDFQKGDIAEGYSVSREKKESFPLTVTSAQKNPTAFYLCATSTGGSGQPQHFGDGTRLSIL.

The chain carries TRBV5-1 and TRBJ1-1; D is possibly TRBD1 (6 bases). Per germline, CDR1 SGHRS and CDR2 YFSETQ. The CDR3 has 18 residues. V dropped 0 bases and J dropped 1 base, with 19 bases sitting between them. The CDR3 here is CASSLASGTIYRNTEAFF. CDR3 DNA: TGCGCCAGCAGCTTGGCGTCCGGGACAATATACCGGAACACTGAAGCTTTCTTT.

The CDR3 region is CASTGTGGTDTQYF. In nucleotides, the CDR3 is TGTGCCAGCACAGGGACAGGGGGCACAGATACGCAGTATTTT. The chain carries TRBV6-5 and TRBJ2-3; the match to TRBD1 covers 10 bases. The trim removed 7 bases at V and 1 base at J, leaving 2 bases unmatched. There are 14 residues in the CDR3. Germline CDR1 MNHEY, CDR2 SVGAGI.

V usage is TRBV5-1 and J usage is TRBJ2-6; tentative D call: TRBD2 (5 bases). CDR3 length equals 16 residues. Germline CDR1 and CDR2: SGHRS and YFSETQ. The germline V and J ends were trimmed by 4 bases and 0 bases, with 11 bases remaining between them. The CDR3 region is CASSPDAGSGANVLTF. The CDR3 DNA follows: TGCGCCAGCAGCCCGGACGCGGGCTCTGGGGCCAACGTCCTGACTTTC.

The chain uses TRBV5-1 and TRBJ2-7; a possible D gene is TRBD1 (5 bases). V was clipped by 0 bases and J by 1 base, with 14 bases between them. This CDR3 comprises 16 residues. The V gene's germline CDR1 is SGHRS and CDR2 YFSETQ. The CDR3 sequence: CASSLGQLKGSYEQYF. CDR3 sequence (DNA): TGCGCCAGCAGCTTGGGACAGCTCAAGGGGTCCTACGAGCAGTACTTC.

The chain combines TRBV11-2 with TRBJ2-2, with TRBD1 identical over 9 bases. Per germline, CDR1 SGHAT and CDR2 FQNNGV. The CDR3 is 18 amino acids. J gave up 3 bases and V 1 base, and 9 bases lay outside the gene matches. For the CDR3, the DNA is TGTGCCAGCAGCTTAGGAAGTGGGGACAGGGTTTACACCGGGGAGCTGTTTTTT. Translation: CASSLGSGDRVYTGELFF.

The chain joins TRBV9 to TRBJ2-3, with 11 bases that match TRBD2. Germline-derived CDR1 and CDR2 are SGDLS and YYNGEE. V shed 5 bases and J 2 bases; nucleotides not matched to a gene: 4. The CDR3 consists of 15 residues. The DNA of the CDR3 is TGTGCCAGCAGGGCTAGCGGGGGGAACACAGATACGCAGTATTTT. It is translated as CASRASGGNTDTQYF.

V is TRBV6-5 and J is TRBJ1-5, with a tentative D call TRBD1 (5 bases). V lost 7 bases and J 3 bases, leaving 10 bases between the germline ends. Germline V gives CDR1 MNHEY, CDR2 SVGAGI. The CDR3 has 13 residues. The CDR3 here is CASIRGINQPQHF. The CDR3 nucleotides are TGTGCCAGCATTCGGGGGATCAATCAGCCCCAGCATTTT.

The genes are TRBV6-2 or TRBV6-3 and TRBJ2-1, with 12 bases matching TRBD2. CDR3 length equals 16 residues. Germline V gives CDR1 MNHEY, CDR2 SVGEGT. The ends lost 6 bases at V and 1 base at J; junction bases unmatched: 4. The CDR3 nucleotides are TGTGCCAGCAGCCCGACTAGCGGGGGTTCCTACAATGAGCAGTTCTTC. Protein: CASSPTSGGSYNEQFF.

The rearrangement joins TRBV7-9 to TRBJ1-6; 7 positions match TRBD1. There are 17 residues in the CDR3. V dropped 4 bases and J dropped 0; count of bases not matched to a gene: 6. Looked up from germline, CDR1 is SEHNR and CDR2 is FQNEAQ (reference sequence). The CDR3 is CASSSRDSSSYNSPLHF. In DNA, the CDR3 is TGTGCCAGCAGCTCCCGGGACAGCAGCTCCTATAATTCACCCCTCCACTTT.

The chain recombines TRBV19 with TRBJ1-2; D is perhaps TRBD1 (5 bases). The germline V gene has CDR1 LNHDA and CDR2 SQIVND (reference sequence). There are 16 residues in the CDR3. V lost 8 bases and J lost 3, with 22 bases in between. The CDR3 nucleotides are TGTGCCAGTGCTTCACGGGGGTGGGGAGTTGACTATGGCTACACCTTC. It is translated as CASASRGWGVDYGYTF.

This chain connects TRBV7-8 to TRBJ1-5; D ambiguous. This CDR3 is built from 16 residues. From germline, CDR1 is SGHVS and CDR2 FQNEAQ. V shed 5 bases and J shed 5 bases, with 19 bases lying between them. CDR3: CASSGIGREFDQPQHF. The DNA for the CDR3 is TGTGCCAGCAGCGGAATTGGACGGGAGTTTGATCAGCCCCAGCATTTT.

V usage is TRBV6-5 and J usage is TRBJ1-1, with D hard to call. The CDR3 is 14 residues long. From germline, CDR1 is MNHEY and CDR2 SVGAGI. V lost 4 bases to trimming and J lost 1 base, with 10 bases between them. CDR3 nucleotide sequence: TGTGCCAGCAGTTTATCCCACAGGAACACTGAAGCTTTCTTT. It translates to CASSLSHRNTEAFF.

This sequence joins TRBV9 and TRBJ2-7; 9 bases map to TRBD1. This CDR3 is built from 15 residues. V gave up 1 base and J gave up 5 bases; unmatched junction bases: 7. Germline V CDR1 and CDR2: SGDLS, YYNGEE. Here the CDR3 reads CASSVSGTGWHEQYF. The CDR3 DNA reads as TGTGCCAGCAGCGTAAGTGGGACAGGGTGGCACGAGCAGTACTTC.

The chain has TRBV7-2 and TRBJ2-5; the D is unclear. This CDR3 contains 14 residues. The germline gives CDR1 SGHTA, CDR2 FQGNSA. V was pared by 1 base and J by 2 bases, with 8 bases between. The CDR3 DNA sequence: TGTGCCAGCAGCTTAGTGAACTATCAAGAGACCCAGTACTTC. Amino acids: CASSLVNYQETQYF.

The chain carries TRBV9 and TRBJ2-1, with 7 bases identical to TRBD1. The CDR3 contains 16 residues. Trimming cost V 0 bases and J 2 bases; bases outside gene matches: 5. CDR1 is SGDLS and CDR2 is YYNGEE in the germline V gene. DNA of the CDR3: TGTGCCAGCAGCGTAGGCCTCGGGACAGCCTACAATGAGCAGTTCTTC. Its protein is CASSVGLGTAYNEQFF.

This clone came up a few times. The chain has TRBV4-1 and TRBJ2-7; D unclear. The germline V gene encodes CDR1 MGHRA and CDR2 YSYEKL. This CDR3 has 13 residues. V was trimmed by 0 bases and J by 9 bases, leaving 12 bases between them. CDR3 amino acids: CASSQELTGRQYF. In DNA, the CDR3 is TGCGCCAGCAGCCAAGAGCTAACCGGTCGGCAGTACTTC.

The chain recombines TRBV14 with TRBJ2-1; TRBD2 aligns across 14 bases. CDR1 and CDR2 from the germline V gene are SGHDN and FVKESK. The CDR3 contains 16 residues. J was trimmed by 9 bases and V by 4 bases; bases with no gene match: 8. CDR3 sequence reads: CASSPTGLAGGGEQFF. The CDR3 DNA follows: TGTGCCAGCAGCCCAACAGGACTAGCGGGGGGAGGTGAGCAGTTCTTC.

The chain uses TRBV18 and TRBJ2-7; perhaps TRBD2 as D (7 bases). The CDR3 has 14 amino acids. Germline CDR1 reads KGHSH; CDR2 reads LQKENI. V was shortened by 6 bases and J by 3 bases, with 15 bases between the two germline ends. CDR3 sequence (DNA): TGTGCCAGCTCTCCCAGGGAGGGGGTCTACGAGCAGTACTTC. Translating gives CASSPREGVYEQYF.

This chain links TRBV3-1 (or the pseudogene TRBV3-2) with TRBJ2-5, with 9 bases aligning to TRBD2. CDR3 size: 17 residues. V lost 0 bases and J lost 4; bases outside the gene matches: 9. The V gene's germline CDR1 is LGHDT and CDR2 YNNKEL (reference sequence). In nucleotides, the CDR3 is TGTGCCAGCAGCCAAGATCTGGCGGGGGGGCCAGGAGAGACCCAGTACTTC. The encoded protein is CASSQDLAGGPGETQYF.

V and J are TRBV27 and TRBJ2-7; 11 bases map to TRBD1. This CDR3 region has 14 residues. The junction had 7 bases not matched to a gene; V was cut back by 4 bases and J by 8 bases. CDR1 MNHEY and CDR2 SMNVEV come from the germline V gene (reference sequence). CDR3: CASSSGQGGGQQYF. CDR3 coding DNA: TGTGCCAGCAGTTCGGGACAGGGGGGTGGGCAGCAGTACTTC.

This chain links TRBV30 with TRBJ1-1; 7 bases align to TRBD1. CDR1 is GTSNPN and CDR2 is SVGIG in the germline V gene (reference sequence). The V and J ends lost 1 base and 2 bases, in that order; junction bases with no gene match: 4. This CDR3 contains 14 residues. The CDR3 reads CAWSGGTANTEAFF. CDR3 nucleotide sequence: TGTGCCTGGAGTGGCGGGACAGCAAACACTGAAGCTTTCTTT.

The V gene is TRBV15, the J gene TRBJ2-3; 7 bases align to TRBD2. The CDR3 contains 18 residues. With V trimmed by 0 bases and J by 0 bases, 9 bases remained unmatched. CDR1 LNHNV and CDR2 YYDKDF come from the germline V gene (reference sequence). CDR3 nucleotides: TGTGCCACCAGCAGAGATCGCTCTAGCGGTACTAGCACAGATACGCAGTATTTT. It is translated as CATSRDRSSGTSTDTQYF.